This record looks at one TCR beta chain sequence and its context. Antigen: not known. The data derive from a study of response to subunit inactivated influenza vaccine. Study-wide findings and caveats: Each seasonal influenza vaccination, the authors suggested, recruits few new T cells.

The CDR3 length is 14 residues. Germline loops: CDR1 SGHRS, CDR2 YFSETQ. V was pared by 0 bases and J by 4 bases, with 10 bases between. TCRdb reprocessed the RT-PCR reads via MiXCR and lists one record per CDR3 protein. Here the sample spans hundreds of thousands of distinct CDR3 sequences, 7.5% to 8.5% being singletons. This chain uses TRBV5-1 with TRBJ1-2; D perhaps matches TRBD1 (5 bases). The TCR was taken from a man aged 50-75 years who received an inactivated influenza vaccine. The sample here was PBMCs from blood, taken roughly 24 months after vaccination. CDR3 nucleotides: TGCGCCAGCAGCTTGGAAACTGGGGCCTATGGCTACACCTTC. It translates to CASSLETGAYGYTF.